This T cell receptor beta chain was recorded in a study of T-cell reconstitution after alpha-beta-depleted transplantation in children. Overall study results and limits: Fresh T-cell production supplied most of the T-cell counts and diversity seen one year after transplant. Expanded clones from the graft, numbering several hundred, reportedly supplied alpha-beta T cells about two months after transplant.

Preparation of the TCRbeta library was carried out with unique molecular identifiers. TCRdb independently ran MiXCR on the PCR reads; one entry per CDR3 protein. Counted here are a few hundred thousand distinct CDR3 sequences, approximately 24% occurring once; the ten biggest clones make up around 4.8%. In its sample, this clonotype was seen many times. Its antigen is still unknown. This specimen was PBMCs, mostly from graft donor cells, taken 360 days after TCRalphabeta/CD19-depleted stem cell transplant. The sequence came from a female patient between 2 and 15 years old who had a stem cell transplant for congenital amegakaryocytic thrombocytopenia, so the T cells may come from the graft donor.

CDR3: CASSQGAGTQYF. CDR3 DNA sequence: TGTGCCAGCAGCCAAGGGGCGGGGACGCAGTATTTT. The chain joins TRBV14 to TRBJ2-3; D might be TRBD2 (6 bases). V was clipped by 1 base and J by 9 bases, with 8 bases between them. Looked up from germline, CDR1 is SGHDN and CDR2 is FVKESK. The CDR3 is 12 residues long. Filled out from reference TRBV14 and TRBJ2-3, the complete variable domain reads EAGVTQFPSHSVIEKGQTVTLRCDPISGHDNLYWYRRVMGKEIKFLLHFVKESKQDESGMPNNRFLAERTGGTYSTLKVQPAELEDSGVYFCASSQGAGTQYFGPGTRLTVL.